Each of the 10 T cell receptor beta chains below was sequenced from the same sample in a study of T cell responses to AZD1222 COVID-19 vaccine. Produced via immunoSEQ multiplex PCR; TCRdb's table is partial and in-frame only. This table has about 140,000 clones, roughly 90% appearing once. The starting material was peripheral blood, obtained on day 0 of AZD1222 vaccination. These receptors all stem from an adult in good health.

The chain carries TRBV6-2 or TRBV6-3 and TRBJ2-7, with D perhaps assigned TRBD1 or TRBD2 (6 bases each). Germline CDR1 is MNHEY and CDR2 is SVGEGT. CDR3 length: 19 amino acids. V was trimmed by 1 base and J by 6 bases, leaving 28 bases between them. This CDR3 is CASSYWGSGGRPRLGEQYF. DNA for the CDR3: TGTGCCAGCAGTTACTGGGGTTCTGGGGGGCGGCCCCGGCTCGGCGAGCAGTACTTC.

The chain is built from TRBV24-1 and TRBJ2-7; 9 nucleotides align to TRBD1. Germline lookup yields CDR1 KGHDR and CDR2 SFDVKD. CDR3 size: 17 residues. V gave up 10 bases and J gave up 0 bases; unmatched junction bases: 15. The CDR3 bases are TGTGCCACATCATATCGACCGGGACAGGGAAGCTCCTACGAGCAGTACTTC. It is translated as CATSYRPGQGSSYEQYF.

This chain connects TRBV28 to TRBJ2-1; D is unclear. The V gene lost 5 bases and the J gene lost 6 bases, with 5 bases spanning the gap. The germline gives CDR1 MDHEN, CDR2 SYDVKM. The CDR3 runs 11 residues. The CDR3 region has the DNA TGTGCCAGCAGTGATGGCAATGAGCAGTTCTTC. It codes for CASSDGNEQFF.

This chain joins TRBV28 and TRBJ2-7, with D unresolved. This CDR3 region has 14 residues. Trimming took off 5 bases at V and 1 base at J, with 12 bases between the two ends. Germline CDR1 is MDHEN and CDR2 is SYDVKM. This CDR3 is CASSGANPSYEQYF. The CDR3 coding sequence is TGTGCCAGCAGTGGAGCCAACCCTTCCTACGAGCAGTACTTC.

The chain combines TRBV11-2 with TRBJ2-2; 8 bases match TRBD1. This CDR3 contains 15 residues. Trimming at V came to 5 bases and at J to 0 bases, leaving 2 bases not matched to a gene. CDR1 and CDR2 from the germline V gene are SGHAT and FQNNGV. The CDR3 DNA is TGTGCCAGCAGCGCGGGACAGGCGAACACCGGGGAGCTGTTTTTT. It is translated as CASSAGQANTGELFF.

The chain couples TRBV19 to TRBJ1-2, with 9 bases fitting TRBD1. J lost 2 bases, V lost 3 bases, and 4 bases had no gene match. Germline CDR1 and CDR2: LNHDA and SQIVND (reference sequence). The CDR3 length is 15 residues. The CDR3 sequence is CASSMGTGMNYGYTF. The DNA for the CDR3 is TGTGCCAGTAGTATGGGGACAGGGATGAACTATGGCTACACCTTC.

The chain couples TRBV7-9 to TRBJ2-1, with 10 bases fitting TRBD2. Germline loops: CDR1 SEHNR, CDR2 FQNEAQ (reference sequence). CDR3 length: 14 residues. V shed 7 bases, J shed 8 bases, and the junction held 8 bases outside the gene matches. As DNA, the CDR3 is TGTGCCAGCACCCCGGGACTAGCGACCCATGAGCAGTTCTTC. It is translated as CASTPGLATHEQFF. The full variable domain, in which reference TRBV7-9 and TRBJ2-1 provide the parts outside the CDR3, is DTGVSQNPRHKITKRGQNVTFRCDPISEHNRLYWYRQTLGQGPEFLTYFQNEAQLEKSRLLSDRFSAERPKGSFSTLEIQRTEQGDSAMYLCASTPGLATHEQFFGPGTRLTVL.

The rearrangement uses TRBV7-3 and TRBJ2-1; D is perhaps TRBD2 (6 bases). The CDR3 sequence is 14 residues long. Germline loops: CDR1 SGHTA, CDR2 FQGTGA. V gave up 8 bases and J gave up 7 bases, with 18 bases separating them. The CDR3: CASVGGSSLNEQFF. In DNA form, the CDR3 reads TGTGCCAGCGTTGGAGGGTCTAGCCTTAATGAGCAGTTCTTC.

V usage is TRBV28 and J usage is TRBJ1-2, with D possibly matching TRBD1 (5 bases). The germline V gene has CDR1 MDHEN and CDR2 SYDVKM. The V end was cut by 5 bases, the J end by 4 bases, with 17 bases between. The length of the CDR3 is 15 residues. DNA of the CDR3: TGTGCCAGCAGTACCAACTCGGGGGGTCCCTATGGCTACACCTTC. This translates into CASSTNSGGPYGYTF.

The CDR3 bases are TGTGCCAGTCGCCCCAATCGAAGGTTCACTGAAGCTTTCTTT. Its protein is CASRPNRRFTEAFF. This chain links TRBV6-5 with TRBJ1-1, with D uncertain. Per germline, CDR1 MNHEY and CDR2 SVGAGI. The CDR3 is made up of 14 amino acids. Trimming removed 9 bases at V and 4 bases at J, with 18 bases between.